Reported below is one TCR beta chain. The sample belongs to a study of blood T cell repertoires in COVID-19. In the original analysis: By means of reference gene primer amplification, nucleated cell counts were estimated. Repertoires were generated with immunoSEQ multiplex PCR, while TCRdb's copy carries only in-frame clones and drops some. The V and J calls and the clone size are those of that table, but D and trimming were determined from the DNA. Of hundreds of thousands of clones in the sample, 85% are singletons; the top ten hold just over 7%. This clonotype was obtained from a human donor in a cohort sampled during active COVID-19. Sequencing was carried out using peripheral blood.

The CDR3: CASSLTPGTLGNQPQHF. Here the CDR3 DNA reads TGTGCCAGTAGTCTGACCCCCGGGACTCTAGGCAATCAGCCCCAGCATTTT. The chain combines TRBV19 with TRBJ1-5; D perhaps matches TRBD1 (5 bases). The CDR3 has 17 residues. V lost 5 bases and J 2 bases, leaving 19 bases between the germline ends. Per the germline V gene, CDR1 is LNHDA and CDR2 is SQIVND (reference sequence).